A selection of T cell receptor beta chains follows, all from one sample in a study of cytomegalovirus exposure and HLA in healthy donors. This table comes from immunoSEQ multiplex PCR, and its TCRdb copy is limited to in-frame clones, with some not included. Here the sample spans approximately 120,000 clones, about three quarters being singletons. Sequencing input: PBMCs. Receptors originate from a man in his fifties in good health and CMV-seronegative. CDR3s include the opening cysteine and the closing phenylalanine or tryptophan. A D gene is named only where the DNA matches it firmly. A row's size may be missing; if present it is once, few, many or a size class.

. | TRBJ2-1 | TRBV5-1 | . | TGCGCCAGCAGCTTTTATTGGGACAAGAGCTCCTACAATGAGCAGTTCTTC | CASSFYWDKSSYNEQFF
few | TRBJ2-3 | TRBV6-1 | . | TGTGCCAGCAGAGAGCACAGGGGGGGGGATACGCAGTATTTT | CASREHRGGDTQYF
. | TRBJ1-5 | TRBV15 | TRBD1 | TGTGCCACCAGCAGAGCGAGACAGGGGGTATGGGGCAATCAGCCCCAGCATTTT | CATSRARQGVWGNQPQHF
. | TRBJ2-1 | TRBV5-1 | TRBD2 | TGCGCCAGCAGCTTGGCAGCGGGGGGTTCTCTCAATGAGCAGTTCTTC | CASSLAAGGSLNEQFF
. | TRBJ2-3 | TRBV4-1 | TRBD1 | TGCGCCAGCAGCCCAGACAGGGTCACAGATACGCAGTATTTT | CASSPDRVTDTQYF
. | TRBJ2-1 | TRBV9 | TRBD1 | TGTGCCAGCAGCGCCGACAGGGGAGGCTACAATGAGCAGTTCTTC | CASSADRGGYNEQFF
. | TRBJ1-4 | TRBV5-1 | . | TGCGCCAGCAGCTGGGACTTCGGTGAAAAACTGTTTTTT | CASSWDFGEKLFF
. | TRBJ2-3 | TRBV7-2 | . | TGTGCCAGCAGCTTAAAACAGGTCACGCAGTATTTT | CASSLKQVTQYF
. | TRBJ1-4 | TRBV30 | . | TGTGCCTGGAGGTCAGACATTACATATGAAAAACTGTTTTTT | CAWRSDITYEKLFF
. | TRBJ1-2 | TRBV2 | TRBD1 | TGTGCCAGCAGTTCGACAGGGGTTCTTGGCTACACCTTC | CASSSTGVLGYTF
. | TRBJ2-1 | TRBV7-6 | TRBD1 | TGTGCCAGCAGCTTAGGGCAGGGGGCGAGCAATGAGCAGTTCTTC | CASSLGQGASNEQFF
. | TRBJ2-2 | TRBV19 | TRBD2 | TGTGCCAGTAGTATCGGGGCGGGGGGCTCCCCCACCGGGGAGCTGTTTTTT | CASSIGAGGSPTGELFF
. | TRBJ2-3 | TRBV7-2 | . | TGTGCCAGCAGCTTAGTCGAACTAAGAAGCACAGATACGCAGTATTTT | CASSLVELRSTDTQYF
. | TRBJ2-2 | TRBV4-3 | . | TGCGCCAGCAGCCAACTCCACGGACAGAACACCGGGGAGCTGTTTTTT | CASSQLHGQNTGELFF
once | TRBJ2-3 | TRBV9 | TRBD2 | TGTGCCAGCAGCGAGGTGGGCGGGGGGGCTGGTACGCAGTATTTT | CASSEVGGGAGTQYF
. | TRBJ2-7 | TRBV7-2 | . | TGTGCCAGCAGCTCTACCTACGAGCAGTACTTC | CASSSTYEQYF
. | TRBJ2-2 | TRBV5-4 | TRBD1 | TGTGCCAGCAGCTTGGACAGGGGGCTGACCGGGGAGCTGTTTTTT | CASSLDRGLTGELFF
. | TRBJ2-3 | TRBV6-5 | TRBD2 | TGTGCCAGCAGGGCAACGGGGGGGGACACAGATACGCAGTATTTT | CASRATGGDTDTQYF
. | TRBJ1-1 | TRBV28 | . | TGTGCCAGCACCCCCAGCGCGGGCGGTGAAGCTTTCTTT | CASTPSAGGEAFF
. | TRBJ2-7 | TRBV11-2 | TRBD2 | TGTGCCAGCAGCCAGACTAGCGGGGGTTACGAGCAGTACTTC | CASSQTSGGYEQYF
. | TRBJ2-3 | TRBV10-2 | TRBD1 | TGCGCCAGCAGCCAGACAGGGGCTCTTGAGGCGCAGTATTTT | CASSQTGALEAQYF
. | TRBJ1-5 | TRBV6-5 | TRBD1 | TGTGCCAGCAGTTACGACAGGGAAGGCCAGCCCCAGCATTTT | CASSYDREGQPQHF
. | TRBJ1-5 | TRBV9 | . | TGTGCCAGCAGCCTGGGGGGTAGGAGAAATCAGCCCCAGCATTTT | CASSLGGRRNQPQHF
once | TRBJ2-3 | TRBV25-1 | TRBD2 | TGTGCCAGCAGTGATCTAGCGGGGGGCGCAGATACGCAGTATTTT | CASSDLAGGADTQYF
. | TRBJ2-5 | TRBV5-1 | TRBD1 | TGCGCCAGCAGCTTGGCGCAGGGGGCGAGGGAGACCCAGTACTTC | CASSLAQGARETQYF
. | TRBJ2-2 | TRBV4-3 | . | TGCGCCAGCAGCCAAGCCGGGGGGGAGCTGTTTTTT | CASSQAGGELFF
. | TRBJ2-2 | TRBV5-1 | TRBD1 | TGCGCCAGCAGCACTGGACAGGGGACCGGGGAGCTGTTTTTT | CASSTGQGTGELFF
. | TRBJ2-2 | TRBV6-6 | TRBD2 | TGTGCCAGCAGTACCCCGGGGGGGACGGGCACCGGGGAGCTGTTTTTT | CASSTPGGTGTGELFF
. | TRBJ2-5 | TRBV7-9 | TRBD1 | TGTTCCAGCAGCTTGAGACAGGGGGAGGTCGAGACCCAGTACTTC | CSSSLRQGEVETQYF
. | TRBJ1-5 | TRBV2 | . | TGTGCCAGCAGTGAATTGGGACAATCCAATCAGCCCCAGCATTTT | CASSELGQSNQPQHF
. | TRBJ2-7 | TRBV11-3 | . | TGTGCCAGCAGCCCAGGACTAACCCGCTCCTACGAGCAGTACTTC | CASSPGLTRSYEQYF
. | TRBJ2-5 | TRBV28 | TRBD1 | TGTGCCACCCGTCAACAGGGGGCCGGCGAGACCCAGTACTTC | CATRQQGAGETQYF
. | TRBJ2-1 | TRBV9 | . | TGTGCCAGCAGCGAGGGCCCTACGGAGGGTGAGCAGTTCTTC | CASSEGPTEGEQFF
. | TRBJ2-7 | TRBV5-1 | . | TGCGCCAGCAGCTTGGACAGGGTCGAGCAGTACTTC | CASSLDRVEQYF
. | TRBJ1-1 | TRBV5-6 | TRBD1 | TGTGCCAGCAGCTGGGACAGGGGGGGAAGTAGAGCTTTCTTT | CASSWDRGGSRAFF
once | TRBJ1-4 | TRBV5-1 | TRBD1 | TGCGCCAGCAGCCTCGGGACAGGGGTTTTTGAAAAACTGTTTTTT | CASSLGTGVFEKLFF
. | TRBJ2-1 | TRBV2 | . | TGTGCCAGCAGCCAGGGTGAGGTCTACAATGAGCAGTTCTTC | CASSQGEVYNEQFF
. | TRBJ2-1 | TRBV4-2 | . | TGTGCCAGCAGCCAAGAGCCCTCCAGCTCCTACAATGAGCAGTTCTTC | CASSQEPSSSYNEQFF
. | TRBJ2-5 | TRBV9 | . | TGTGCCAGCAGCCCCTTCCGGGAGACCCAGTACTTC | CASSPFRETQYF
few | TRBJ1-4 | TRBV7-2 | . | TGTGCCAGCAGCTCTTCAGGGGACCTAAATGAAAAACTGTTTTTT | CASSSSGDLNEKLFF
once | TRBJ2-5 | TRBV27 | TRBD2 | TGTGCCAGCAGTTATCTAGCGGGGGGACCGGGAGAGACCCAGTACTTC | CASSYLAGGPGETQYF
. | TRBJ1-5 | TRBV6-5 | . | TGTGCCGCGGGGGGTGGGGGTAATCAGCCCCAGCATTTT | CAAGGGGNQPQHF
. | TRBJ2-2 | TRBV5-1 | TRBD1 | TGCGCCAGCAGCTTCGGGACAGAGAACACCGGGGAGCTGTTTTTT | CASSFGTENTGELFF
. | TRBJ2-2 | TRBV6-1 | . | TGTGCCAGCAGTGAAACTACGGATAACACCGGGGAGCTGTTTTTT | CASSETTDNTGELFF
. | TRBJ2-7 | TRBV7-7 | . | TGTGCCAGCAGCTCCGCTCGGGACTCCTACGAGCAGTACTTC | CASSSARDSYEQYF
few | TRBJ1-1 | TRBV7-9 | TRBD1 | TGTGCCACTGAACAGGGGGACACTGAAGCTTTCTTT | CATEQGDTEAFF
. | TRBJ1-2 | TRBV4-2 | TRBD1 | TGTGCCAGCAGCCAACAGGACAGGGCAAGGGGAGGCTACACCTTC | CASSQQDRARGGYTF
. | TRBJ2-2 | TRBV6-5 | . | TGTGCCAGCAGTCGCCGGCCAGGTGATAAGGGAGCTGTTTTT | CASSRRPGDKGAVF
. | TRBJ1-5 | TRBV6-5 | . | TGTGCCAGCAGTTACTCGCACAGGGGCAATCAGCCCCAGCATTTT | CASSYSHRGNQPQHF
once | TRBJ2-5 | TRBV9 | . | TGTGCCAGCAGCCCCGGGGGGCCAGAGACCCAGTACTTC | CASSPGGPETQYF
few | TRBJ2-7 | TRBV7-9 | . | TGTGCCAGCAGCTTAGTTCCCTACGAGCAGTACTTC | CASSLVPYEQYF
. | TRBJ2-5 | TRBV15 | TRBD2 | TGTGCCACCAGCAGAGTCCGATGGGCGGAGCGGGGGCGGGGCGAGACCCAGTACTTC | CATSRVRWAERGRGETQYF
few | TRBJ1-3 | TRBV7-8 | . | TGTGCCAGCAGCCCATCCCGCGGAACTGGAAACACCATATATTTT | CASSPSRGTGNTIYF